The clone carrying this T cell receptor beta chain has just one count. This record comes from a study of T cell changes during pregnancy in multiple sclerosis. Profiled with immunoSEQ multiplex PCR; TCRdb holds only in-frame clones, not every one. The table lists 75,000 to 95,000 clones, about 89% of them singletons. V was trimmed by 7 bases and J by 2 bases, leaving 21 bases between them. The germline CDR1 and CDR2 sequences are MNHEY and SVGAGI. CDR3 size: 16 residues. The receptor comes from a female donor in good health, enrolled as a control in a pregnancy study. The chain carries TRBV6-5 and TRBJ2-7, with D possibly TRBD2 on 6 matching bases. Here the sequenced sample was peripheral blood, taken in the first trimester of pregnancy. CDR3 coding DNA: TGTGCCAGCACTTATCGGGGGAGAGACCTTGCCTACGAGCAGTACTTC. It yields the protein CASTYRGRDLAYEQYF.